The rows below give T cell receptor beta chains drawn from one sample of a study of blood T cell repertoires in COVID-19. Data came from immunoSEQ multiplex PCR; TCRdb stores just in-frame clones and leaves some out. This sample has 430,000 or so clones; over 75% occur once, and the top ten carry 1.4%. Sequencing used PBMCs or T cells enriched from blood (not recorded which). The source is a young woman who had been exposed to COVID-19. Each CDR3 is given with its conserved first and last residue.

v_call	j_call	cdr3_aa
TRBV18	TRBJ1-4	CASSPPAGREKLFF
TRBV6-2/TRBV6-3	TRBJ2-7	CASSYAAEQYF
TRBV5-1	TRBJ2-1	CASSLDRGGFSFF
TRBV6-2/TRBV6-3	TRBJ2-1	CASSPAYSGYNEQFF
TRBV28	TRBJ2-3	CASSLPTTGLSTDTQYF
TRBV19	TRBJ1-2	CASRLIQGFGGYTF
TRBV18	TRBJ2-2	CASSDGERITGELFF
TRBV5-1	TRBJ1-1	CASSGRTGANTEAFF
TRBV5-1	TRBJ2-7	CASSLVGDEQYF
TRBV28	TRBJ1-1	CASSLWADEAFF
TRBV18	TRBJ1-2	CASSPQSPDYGYTF